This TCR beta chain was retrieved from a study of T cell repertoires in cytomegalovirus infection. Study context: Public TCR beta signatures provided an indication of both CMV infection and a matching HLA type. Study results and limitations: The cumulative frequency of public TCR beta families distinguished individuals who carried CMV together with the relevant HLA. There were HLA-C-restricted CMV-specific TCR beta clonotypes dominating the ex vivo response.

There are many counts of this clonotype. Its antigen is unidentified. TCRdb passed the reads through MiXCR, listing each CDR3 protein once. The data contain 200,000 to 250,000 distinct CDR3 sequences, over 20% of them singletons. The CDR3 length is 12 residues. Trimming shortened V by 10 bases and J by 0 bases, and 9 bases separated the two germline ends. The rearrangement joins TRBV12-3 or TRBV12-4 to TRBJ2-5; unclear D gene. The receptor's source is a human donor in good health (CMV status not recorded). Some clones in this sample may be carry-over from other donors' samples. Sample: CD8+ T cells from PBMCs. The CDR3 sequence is CATSGDQETQYF. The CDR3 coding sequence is TGTGCCACCTCAGGAGACCAAGAGACCCAGTACTTC.